These 10 T cell receptor beta chains originate from one sample sequenced in a study of CD8 T cells in ankylosing spondylitis. Their antigen targets remain unknown. Study-level points and caveats: The study identified a TCR beta motif of several highly homologous variants that appeared characteristic of ankylosing spondylitis blood.

A single record per CDR3 protein comes from TCRdb applying MiXCR to the 5' RACE reads. The sample records 470,000 or so distinct CDR3 sequences, 25% to 30% being singletons. Sequenced input: blood, either unsorted or a sorted T cell fraction (not recorded which). These receptors were taken from a male donor with ankylosing spondylitis.

The V and J genes are TRBV15 and TRBJ1-6, with 7 bases lining up with TRBD1. Germline CDR1 reads LNHNV; CDR2 reads YYDKDF (reference sequence). There are 17 residues in the CDR3. With V trimmed by 1 base and J by 5 bases, 8 bases remained unmatched. CDR3: CATSRGGWDSDNSPLHF. As DNA, the CDR3 is TGTGCCACCAGCAGAGGTGGGTGGGACAGCGATAATTCACCCCTCCACTTT.

This clonotype was seen only once. The rearrangement links TRBV18 to TRBJ1-1, with D possibly matching TRBD1 (5 bases). Germline V gives CDR1 KGHSH, CDR2 LQKENI. Deletions cut 9 bases from V and 10 bases from J, with 15 bases between. There are 11 residues in the CDR3. CDR3 bases: TGTGCCAGTACCGGTGGGGCTGGAGCTTTCTTT. Protein: CASTGGAGAFF.

This clonotype was counted between two and nine times. The chain employs TRBV29-1 and TRBJ2-1; TRBD2 matches at 13 bases. In germline, CDR1 is SQVTM, CDR2 ANQGSEA. CDR3 length: 12 residues. Trimming at V came to 3 bases and at J to 10 bases, leaving 0 bases not matched to a gene. The CDR3 loop reads CSVETSGREQFF. The CDR3 DNA sequence: TGCAGCGTTGAGACTAGCGGGAGGGAGCAGTTCTTC.

This clonotype was recorded a few times. V and J are TRBV3-1 and TRBJ2-1; TRBD1 agrees at 9 bases. Germline V CDR1 and CDR2: LGHDT, YNNKEL (reference sequence). The CDR3 length is 15 residues. The junction had 8 bases not matched to a gene; V was cut back by 3 bases and J by 8 bases. The CDR3 nucleotides read TGTGCCAGCAGCCACCGGGACAGGGAGGTCTATGAGCAGTTCTTC. It is translated as CASSHRDREVYEQFF.

The rearrangement joins TRBV3-1 to TRBJ1-1; no definite D call. The germline gives CDR1 LGHDT, CDR2 YNNKEL (reference sequence). Trimming stripped 4 bases from V and 4 bases from J, with 13 bases between. The CDR3 runs 14 residues. CDR3 sequence (DNA): TGTGCCAGCAGCCTGGGCCTCGTCGGCACTGAAGCTTTCTTT. Translation: CASSLGLVGTEAFF. Variable domain in full (rest from reference TRBV3-1 and TRBJ1-1): DTAVSQTPKYLVTQMGNDKSIKCEQNLGHDTMYWYKQDSKKFLKIMFSYNNKELIINETVPNRFSPKSPDKAHLNLHINSLELGDSAVYFCASSLGLVGTEAFFGQGTRLTVV.

In this sample, this clonotype turned up a few times. V and J are TRBV20-1 and TRBJ2-1; TRBD1 is a possible D gene (6 bases). Trimming took 3 bases from V and 7 from J, leaving 10 bases between them. CDR1 is DFQATT, CDR2 SNEGSKA, per germline (reference sequence). The CDR3 runs to 12 residues. The DNA of the CDR3 is TGCAGTGCTAGGGGTACAGGGAATGAGCAGTTCTTC. This sequence encodes CSARGTGNEQFF.

The chain joins TRBV20-1 to TRBJ2-3, with 11 bases that match TRBD2. V was clipped by 5 bases and J by 4 bases; unmatched bases: 5. CDR3 length equals 14 residues. Per the germline V gene, CDR1 is DFQATT and CDR2 is SNEGSKA (reference sequence). CDR3 DNA sequence: TGCAGTGCTGAAGGGACTAGCGGAGCAGATACGCAGTATTTT. Protein: CSAEGTSGADTQYF.

As DNA, the CDR3 is TGCAGTGCTAGAGATCAAAGGGGTTGGGAGACCCAGTACTTC. Protein product: CSARDQRGWETQYF. The chain employs TRBV20-1 and TRBJ2-5; D might be TRBD1 (5 bases). This CDR3 region has 14 residues. V was pared by 0 bases and J by 5 bases, with 13 bases between. Germline V gene data show CDR1 as DFQATT and CDR2 as SNEGSKA (reference sequence).

V gene TRBV29-1 combines with J gene TRBJ2-3; D could derive from TRBD1 or TRBD2 (5 bases each). Germline CDR1 SQVTM, CDR2 ANQGSEA. V gave up 4 bases and J gave up 2 bases, with 13 bases separating them. The CDR3 extends over 14 amino acids. The CDR3 protein is CSVGPGQSTDTQYF. CDR3 coding DNA: TGCAGCGTTGGCCCGGGGCAGTCCACAGATACGCAGTATTTT.

In its sample, this clonotype was seen a few times. V gene TRBV7-9 combines with J gene TRBJ2-1; the match to TRBD2 covers 8 bases. V shed 1 base, J shed 15 bases, and the junction held 5 bases outside the gene matches. Germline V gene lookup returns CDR1 SEHNR and CDR2 FQNEAQ (reference sequence). The CDR3 is made up of 12 amino acids. CDR3 coding DNA: TGTGCCAGCAGCTTAGTTGGCCTAGCGGGGTTCTTC. It translates to CASSLVGLAGFF.